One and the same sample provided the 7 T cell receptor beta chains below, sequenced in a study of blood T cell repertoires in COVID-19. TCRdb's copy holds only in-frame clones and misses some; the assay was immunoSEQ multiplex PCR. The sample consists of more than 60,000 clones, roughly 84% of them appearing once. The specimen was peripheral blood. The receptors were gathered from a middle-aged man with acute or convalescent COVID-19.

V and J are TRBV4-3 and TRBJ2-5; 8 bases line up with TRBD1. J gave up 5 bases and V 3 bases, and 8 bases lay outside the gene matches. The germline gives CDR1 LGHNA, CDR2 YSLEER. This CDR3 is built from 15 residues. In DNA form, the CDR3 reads TGCGCCAGCAGCCAGATGGACAGGGCGGGGGAGACCCAGTACTTC. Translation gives CASSQMDRAGETQYF.

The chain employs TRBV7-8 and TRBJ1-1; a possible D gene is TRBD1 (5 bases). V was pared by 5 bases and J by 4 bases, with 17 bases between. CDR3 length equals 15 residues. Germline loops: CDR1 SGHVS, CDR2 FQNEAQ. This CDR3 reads CASSSSTRVPTEAFF. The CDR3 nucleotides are TGTGCCAGCAGCAGCTCGACCAGGGTCCCCACTGAAGCTTTCTTT.

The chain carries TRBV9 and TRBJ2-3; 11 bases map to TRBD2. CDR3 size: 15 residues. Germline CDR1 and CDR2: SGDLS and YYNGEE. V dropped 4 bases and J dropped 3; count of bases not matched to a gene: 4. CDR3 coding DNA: TGTGCCAGCAGCACCGGGACTAGCGGTACAGATACGCAGTATTTT. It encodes CASSTGTSGTDTQYF.

The CDR3 reads CASSQEYRGPEKLFF. The CDR3 bases are TGCGCCAGCAGCCAAGAATACAGGGGGCCTGAAAAACTGTTTTTT. The genes are TRBV4-3 and TRBJ1-4; TRBD1 matches at 9 bases. Germline trimming cut 0 bases from V and 7 bases from J; bases unmatched to any gene: 3. The V gene's germline CDR1 is LGHNA and CDR2 YSLEER. CDR3 length: 15 amino acids.

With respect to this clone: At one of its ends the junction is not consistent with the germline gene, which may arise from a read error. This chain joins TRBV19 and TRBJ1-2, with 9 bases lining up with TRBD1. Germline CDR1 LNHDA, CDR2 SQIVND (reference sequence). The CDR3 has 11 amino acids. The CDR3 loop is CASSIGTGWAF. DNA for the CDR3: TGTGCCAGTAGTATTGGGACAGGGTGGGCCTTC. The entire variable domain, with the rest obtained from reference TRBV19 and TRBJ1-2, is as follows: DGGITQSPKYLFRKEGQNVTLSCEQNLNHDAMYWYRQDPGQGLRLIYYSQIVNDFQKGDIAEGYSVSREKKESFPLTVTSAQKNPTAFYLCASSIGTGWAFGSGTRLTVV.

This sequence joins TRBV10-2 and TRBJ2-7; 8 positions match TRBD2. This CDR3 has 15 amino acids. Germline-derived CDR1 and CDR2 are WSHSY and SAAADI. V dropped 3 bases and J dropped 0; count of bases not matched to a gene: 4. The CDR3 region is CASSEPGGRSYEQYF. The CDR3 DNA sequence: TGCGCCAGCAGTGAACCGGGAGGGCGCTCCTACGAGCAGTACTTC.

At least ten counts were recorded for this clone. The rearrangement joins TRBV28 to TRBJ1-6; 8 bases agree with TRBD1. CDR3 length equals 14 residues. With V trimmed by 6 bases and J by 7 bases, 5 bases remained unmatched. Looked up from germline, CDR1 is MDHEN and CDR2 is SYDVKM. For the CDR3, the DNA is TGTGCCAGCAGGGACAGGGCGGAAAATTCACCCCTCCACTTT. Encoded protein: CASRDRAENSPLHF.